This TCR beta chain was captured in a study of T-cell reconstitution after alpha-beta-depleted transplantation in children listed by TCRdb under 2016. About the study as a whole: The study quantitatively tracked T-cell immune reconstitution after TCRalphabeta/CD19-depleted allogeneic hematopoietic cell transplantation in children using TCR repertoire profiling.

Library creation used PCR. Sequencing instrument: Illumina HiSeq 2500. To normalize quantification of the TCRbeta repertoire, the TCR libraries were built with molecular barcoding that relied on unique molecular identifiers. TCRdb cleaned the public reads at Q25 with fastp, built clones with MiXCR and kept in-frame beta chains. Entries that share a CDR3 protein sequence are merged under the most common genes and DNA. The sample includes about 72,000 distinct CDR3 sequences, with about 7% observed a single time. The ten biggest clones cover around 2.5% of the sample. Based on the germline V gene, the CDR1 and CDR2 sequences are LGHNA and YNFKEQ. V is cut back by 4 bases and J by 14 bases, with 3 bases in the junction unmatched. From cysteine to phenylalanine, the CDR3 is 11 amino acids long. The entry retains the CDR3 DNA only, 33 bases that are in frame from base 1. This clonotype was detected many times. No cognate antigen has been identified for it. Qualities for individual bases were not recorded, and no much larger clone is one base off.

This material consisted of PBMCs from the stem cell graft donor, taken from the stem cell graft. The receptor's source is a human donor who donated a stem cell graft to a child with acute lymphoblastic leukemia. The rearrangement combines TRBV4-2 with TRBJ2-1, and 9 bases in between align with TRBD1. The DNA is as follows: TGTGCCAGCAGCCTCGGGGACAGGGAGTTCTTC. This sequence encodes CASSLGDREFF.